This T cell receptor beta chain came from a study of CD8+CD57+ T cells in acquired aplastic anemia. This clonotype was seen a handful of times. A much larger clone lies one base from this, so it may be a read error. For sequencing, patients were chosen who had shown expansion of CD8+CD57+ cells by flow cytometry. For CDR3 and TCR beta VDJ profiling, genomic DNA was the template used. Each CDR3 protein gets one entry after TCRdb re-called the reads with MiXCR. There are some 170,000 distinct CDR3 sequences in the sample; 55% to 65% occur only once, and about 42% lies in the top ten. This CDR3 is built from 13 residues. The germline V gene has CDR1 LNHDA and CDR2 SQIVND (reference sequence).

The rearrangement joins TRBV19 to TRBJ2-3, with unresolved D. Sequencing input: sorted CD4+, CD8+, or CD8+CD57+ T cells (not recorded which) from PBMCs. The sequence was obtained from a human donor with aplastic anemia. In nucleotides, the CDR3 is TGTGCCGGTAGTCCTGAGAACACAGATACGCAGTATTTT. Its translation is CAGSPENTDTQYF.